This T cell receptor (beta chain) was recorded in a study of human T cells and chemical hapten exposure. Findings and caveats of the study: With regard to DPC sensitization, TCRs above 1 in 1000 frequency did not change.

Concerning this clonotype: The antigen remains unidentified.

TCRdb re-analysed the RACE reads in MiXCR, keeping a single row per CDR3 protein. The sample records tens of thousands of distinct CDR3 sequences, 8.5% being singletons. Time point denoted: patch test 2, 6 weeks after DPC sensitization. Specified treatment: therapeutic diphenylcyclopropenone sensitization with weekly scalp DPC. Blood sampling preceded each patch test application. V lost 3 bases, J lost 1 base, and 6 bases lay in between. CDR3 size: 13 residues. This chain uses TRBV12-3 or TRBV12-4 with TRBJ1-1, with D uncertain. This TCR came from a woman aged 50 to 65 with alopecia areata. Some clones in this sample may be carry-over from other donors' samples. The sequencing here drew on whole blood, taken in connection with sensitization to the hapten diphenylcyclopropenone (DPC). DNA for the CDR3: TGTGCCAGCAGTTTTCACCAGAACACTGAAGCTTTCTTT. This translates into CASSFHQNTEAFF.